The clone carrying this T cell receptor (beta chain) has just a few counts. The antigen is undetermined. Cells stained for CD3, CD4, CD8, CD45RA, CD27 and viability were sorted into four CD45RA/CD27 subsets. The CDR3 is made up of 11 amino acids. The germline gives CDR1 SQVTM, CDR2 ANQGSEA. The V end lost 5 bases, the J end lost 4 bases, and 8 bases lay between the germline ends. These data are taken from a study of naive and memory T cell subsets. Overall study results and limits: Especially in CD8 cells, naive repertoires contained a few larger clonotypes, possibly CD45RA-re-expressing memory cells. No ground truth validated the naive and memory repertoire findings. In CD4 and CD8 cells, diversity dropped from naive through EMRA.

The beta constant-region primer was an equimolar mix of two oligonucleotides covering TRBC1 and TRBC2. Nested alpha and beta constant-region primers with the SP2 primer drove four PCR rounds on ligated cDNA. MiXCR, applied by TCRdb to the UMI-ligation and nested PCR reads, yields one record per CDR3 protein. This table holds over 110,000 distinct CDR3 sequences, approximately 21% found once. This sequence was found in a human donor in good health. Material for sequencing was naive CD8+ T cells from blood. This chain links TRBV29-1 with TRBJ2-5; D is undetermined. As DNA, the CDR3 is TGCAGCGTTCAGATTGGAGAGACCCAGTACTTC. Protein product: CSVQIGETQYF. Using reference TRBV29-1 and TRBJ2-5 for the parts outside the CDR3, the full variable domain is SAVISQKPSRDICQRGTSLTIQCQVDSQVTMMFWYRQQPGQSLTLIATANQGSEATYESGFVIDKFPISRPNLTFSTLTVSNMSPEDSSIYLCSVQIGETQYFGPGTRLLVL.